One and the same sample provided the 30 T cell receptor beta chains below, sequenced in a study of cytomegalovirus exposure and HLA in healthy donors. In the PCR, 60 Vbeta and 13 Jbeta primers were used. Assay: immunoSEQ multiplex PCR; the TCRdb copy retains only in-frame clones and omits some. The sample consists of roughly 200,000 clones, approximately 83% of them appearing once. What was sequenced was PBMCs. The source of these receptors is a boy younger than 10 in good health and CMV-seronegative.

This clone has only one observation. The genes are TRBV7-6 and TRBJ2-7; D is ambiguous. The length of the CDR3 is 13 residues. The V end was cut by 5 bases, the J end by 6 bases, with 14 bases between. CDR1 is SGHVS, CDR2 FNYEAQ, per germline. CDR3 bases: TGTGCCAGCAGCCCATCAGCCATAGCCGAGCAGTACTTC. It translates to CASSPSAIAEQYF.

V usage is TRBV6-1 and J usage is TRBJ1-3, with D unclear. The better agreement between TRBJ2-2 and the DNA end casts doubt on the J call. Germline values: CDR1 MNHNS, CDR2 SASEGT. The CDR3 is 15 residues long. CDR3: CASSVVAENTGELFF. In DNA, the CDR3 is TGTGCCAGCAGTGTAGTGGCAGAGAACACCGGGGAGCTGTTTTTT.

J is TRBJ2-7 and V is TRBV10-2; D possibly corresponds to TRBD2 (5 bases). Germline V gene data show CDR1 as WSHSY and CDR2 as SAAADI. Trimming shortened V by 7 bases and J by 11 bases, and 21 bases separated the two germline ends. This CDR3 is built from 13 residues. The CDR3 here is CASKGTFLTREYF. In nucleotides, the CDR3 is TGCGCCAGCAAAGGCACATTTCTTACGAGGGAGTACTTC.

The rearrangement links TRBV19 to TRBJ1-1; the D gene is possibly TRBD1 (5 bases). The CDR3 spans 12 residues. Looked up from germline, CDR1 is LNHDA and CDR2 is SQIVND (reference sequence). V lost 1 base and J lost 7, with 7 bases in between. The CDR3 sequence: CASSIAGGEAFF. For the CDR3, the DNA is TGTGCCAGTAGTATAGCCGGGGGTGAAGCTTTCTTT.

The chain combines TRBV5-6 with TRBJ2-6; a weak D match, TRBD2 (7 bases). Trimming removed 0 bases from V and 0 bases from J, with 16 bases in between. This CDR3 is 19 amino acids long. Germline V gives CDR1 SGHDT, CDR2 YYEEEE. CDR3 sequence reads: CASSLEWGGGTSGANVLTF. In DNA, the CDR3 is TGTGCCAGCAGCTTGGAGTGGGGAGGGGGGACCTCTGGGGCCAACGTCCTGACTTTC. Full variable domain (missing parts from reference TRBV5-6 and TRBJ2-6): DAGVTQSPTHLIKTRGQQVTLRCSPKSGHDTVSWYQQALGQGPQFIFQYYEEEERQRGNFPDRFSGHQFPNYSSELNVNALLLGDSALYLCASSLEWGGGTSGANVLTFGAGSRLTVL.

V is TRBV5-1 and J is TRBJ2-7, with TRBD1 matching over 7 bases. Per germline, CDR1 SGHRS and CDR2 YFSETQ. With V trimmed by 1 base and J by 5 bases, 9 bases remained unmatched. The CDR3 totals 15 residues. Written as DNA, the CDR3 is TGCGCCAGCAGCTTGAACTCAGACAGGGCTAACGAGCAGTACTTC. Translating gives CASSLNSDRANEQYF.

In its sample, this clone was seen once. The V call is TRBV6-1, the J call TRBJ2-1; 10 bases fit TRBD2. The CDR3 is 16 residues long. The ends lost 4 bases at V and 4 bases at J; junction bases unmatched: 7. The V gene's germline CDR1 is MNHNS and CDR2 SASEGT. The CDR3 protein is CASSAWGLASYNEQFF. CDR3 coding DNA: TGTGCCAGCAGTGCGTGGGGACTAGCGTCTTACAATGAGCAGTTCTTC.

The V gene is TRBV27, the J gene TRBJ1-1; no clear D gene. There are 11 residues in the CDR3. In germline, CDR1 is MNHEY, CDR2 SMNVEV (reference sequence). V dropped 7 bases and J dropped 4 bases, with 7 bases sitting between them. The CDR3 DNA sequence: TGTGCCAGCATTAGAGGCACTGAAGCTTTCTTT. It is translated as CASIRGTEAFF.

The V call is TRBV19, the J call TRBJ1-6; tentatively, D is TRBD1 (5 bases). From germline, CDR1 is LNHDA and CDR2 SQIVND (reference sequence). V lost 7 bases to trimming and J lost 9 bases, with 16 bases between them. The CDR3 extends over 14 amino acids. The CDR3 region is CASTPGLDGSPLHF. DNA of the CDR3: TGTGCCAGTACCCCAGGGCTAGATGGTTCACCCCTCCACTTT.

The V and J genes are TRBV30 and TRBJ1-2; D gene uncertain. Germline V CDR1 and CDR2: GTSNPN, SVGIG (reference sequence). Between the trimmed V and J ends, which lost 0 bases and 2 bases, there was a span of 7 bases. This CDR3 spans 13 amino acids. The CDR3 spells CAWSVNTNYGYTF. The CDR3 nucleotides read TGTGCCTGGAGTGTAAACACGAACTATGGCTACACCTTC. The full variable domain, rest sourced from reference TRBV30 and TRBJ1-2, is SQTIHQWPATLVQPVGSPLSLECTVEGTSNPNLYWYRQAAGRGLQLLFYSVGIGQISSEVPQNLSASRPQDRQFILSSKKLLLSDSGFYLCAWSVNTNYGYTFGSGTRLTVV.

The V gene is TRBV19, the J gene TRBJ1-1, with unresolved D. This CDR3 is built from 15 residues. The V and J ends lost 7 bases and 0 bases respectively, with 15 bases between them. Germline V gene data show CDR1 as LNHDA and CDR2 as SQIVND (reference sequence). The CDR3 bases are TGTGCCAGTAAACGGGGTGGGCAGGTGAACACTGAAGCTTTCTTT. Translated: CASKRGGQVNTEAFF.

CDR3 DNA: TGTGCCAGCAGCCTTCCGGGACAGGGCGAGGAGACCCAGTACTTC. As protein: CASSLPGQGEETQYF. This rearrangement joins TRBV11-2 to TRBJ2-5; 9 positions match TRBD1. The germline V gene encodes CDR1 SGHAT and CDR2 FQNNGV. This CDR3 contains 15 residues. The junction had 9 bases not matched to a gene; V was cut back by 5 bases and J by 5 bases.

The J gene is TRBJ1-4, the V gene TRBV18; D not certain. This CDR3 is 12 amino acids long. V lost 3 bases to trimming and J lost 8 bases, with 7 bases between them. Germline CDR1 KGHSH, CDR2 LQKENI. The CDR3 DNA reads as TGTGCCAGCTCACCGGGCAGGGAAAAACTGTTTTTT. Amino acids: CASSPGREKLFF.

Here the CDR3 DNA reads TGCGCCAGCAGCCAGGAGGGGACAGGGGGGGGTTTGCCCCAGCATTTT. This translates into CASSQEGTGGGLPQHF. The chain is built from TRBV4-1 and TRBJ1-5; 11 bases fit TRBD1. The CDR3 sequence is 16 residues long. The germline V gene encodes CDR1 MGHRA and CDR2 YSYEKL. The V gene end was trimmed by 3 bases and the J gene end by 9 bases; junction bases not matched to a gene: 10.

The chain employs TRBV6-1 and TRBJ2-2; 12 nucleotides agree with TRBD2. This CDR3 has 17 residues. Per the germline V gene, CDR1 is MNHNS and CDR2 is SASEGT. The J segment lost 6 bases and the V segment lost 4 bases, leaving 9 bases of the junction unmatched. The CDR3 DNA reads as TGTGCCAGCAGTGCCCGGACTAGCGGGGCGCAAGCCGGGGAGCTGTTTTTT. Encoded protein: CASSARTSGAQAGELFF.

V gene TRBV6-4 combines with J gene TRBJ2-2, with a tentative D call TRBD2 (5 bases). V lost 6 bases to trimming and J lost 7 bases, with 12 bases between them. Germline V CDR1 and CDR2: MRHNA, SNTAGT. The CDR3 is 13 amino acids. The CDR3 region is CASSDGGSGELFF. The CDR3 nucleotides read TGTGCCAGCAGCGACGGAGGAAGCGGGGAGCTGTTTTTT.

The V call is TRBV6-5, the J call TRBJ1-6, with unresolved D. Germline CDR1 MNHEY, CDR2 SVGAGI. V was trimmed by 0 bases and J by 9 bases, leaving 9 bases between them. The CDR3 has 14 amino acids. CDR3 region: CASSYSPGLSPLHF. DNA of the CDR3: TGTGCCAGCAGTTACTCACCAGGACTTTCACCCCTCCACTTT.

This clone was seen only once. This chain joins TRBV19 and TRBJ1-2; possible D gene TRBD1, 6 bases. V was pared by 1 base and J by 5 bases, with 11 bases between. The CDR3 has 14 amino acids. Germline loops: CDR1 LNHDA, CDR2 SQIVND (reference sequence). The CDR3 protein is CASSIAAGEYGYTF. CDR3 nucleotide sequence: TGTGCCAGTAGTATAGCGGCAGGGGAGTATGGCTACACCTTC.

This chain connects TRBV29-1 to TRBJ1-2; D gene unclear. With 4 bases removed from V and 2 bases from J, the gap between germline ends came to 5 bases. This CDR3 region has 11 residues. CDR1 and CDR2 from the germline V gene are SQVTM and ANQGSEA. In nucleotides, the CDR3 is TGCAGCGTTGCAGGAAACTATGGCTACACCTTC. This codes for CSVAGNYGYTF.

This clone has more than one count but fewer than ten. The chain couples TRBV6-4 to TRBJ1-1; D unclear. V lost 6 bases and J 4 bases, leaving 15 bases between the germline ends. The CDR3 is 14 amino acids. The V gene's germline CDR1 is MRHNA and CDR2 SNTAGT. The CDR3 DNA follows: TGTGCCAGCAGGGAAACAGCTGAGGGCACTGAAGCTTTCTTT. Protein sequence: CASRETAEGTEAFF.

Comments on this clone: A read error may account for a junction end that differs from germline. V usage is TRBV19 and J usage is TRBJ1-5, with TRBD1 as a possible D gene (5 bases). The CDR3 contains 11 residues. Germline CDR1 and CDR2: LNHDA and SQIVND (reference sequence). The CDR3: CATGGGKPRHF. Here the CDR3 DNA reads TGTGCCACCGGGGGTGGGAAGCCCCGGCATTTT.

V usage is TRBV5-8 and J usage is TRBJ2-7; D might be TRBD1 (7 bases). Germline V gene data show CDR1 as SGHTS and CDR2 as YDEGEE. V was trimmed by 4 bases and J by 2 bases, leaving 13 bases between them. The CDR3 has 14 residues. As DNA, the CDR3 is TGTGCCAGCAGCAGGGGGCGCGGGGCCTACGAGCAGTACTTC. Translated: CASSRGRGAYEQYF.

The genes are TRBV13 and TRBJ2-7, with TRBD1 matching over 10 bases. The V gene's germline CDR1 is PRHDT and CDR2 FYEKMQ (reference sequence). The CDR3 spans 15 residues. The junction had 3 bases not matched to a gene; V was cut back by 0 bases and J by 4 bases. The CDR3 here is CASSLGTGGNYEQYF. CDR3 nucleotides: TGTGCCAGCAGCTTAGGGACAGGGGGCAATTACGAGCAGTACTTC.

The rearrangement joins TRBV27 to TRBJ1-2; 9 bases agree with TRBD1. Germline-derived CDR1 and CDR2 are MNHEY and SMNVEV (reference sequence). This CDR3 comprises 15 residues. V shed 1 base and J 8 bases; nucleotides not matched to a gene: 8. The CDR3 spells CASSLYPGTGKGYTF. The CDR3, as DNA: TGTGCCAGCAGTTTATACCCCGGGACAGGGAAAGGCTACACCTTC.

Here the CDR3 reads CASSMGGTQHF. Written as DNA, the CDR3 is TGTGCCAGTAGTATGGGGGGGACCCAGCATTTT. The chain carries TRBV19 and TRBJ1-5, with D perhaps TRBD1 (5 bases). The CDR3 extends over 11 amino acids. Germline lookup yields CDR1 LNHDA and CDR2 SQIVND (reference sequence). Between the trimmed V and J ends, which lost 3 bases and 11 bases, there was a span of 8 bases. The whole variable domain, remainder taken from reference TRBV19 and TRBJ1-5, is DGGITQSPKYLFRKEGQNVTLSCEQNLNHDAMYWYRQDPGQGLRLIYYSQIVNDFQKGDIAEGYSVSREKKESFPLTVTSAQKNPTAFYLCASSMGGTQHFGDGTRLSIL.

CDR3 coding DNA: TGTGCCAGCAGCTTGACAGTACGAGAGACCCAGTACTTC. This translates into CASSLTVRETQYF. This chain connects TRBV5-6 to TRBJ2-5; D not resolved. Per the germline V gene, CDR1 is SGHDT and CDR2 is YYEEEE. V dropped 1 base and J dropped 4 bases, with 8 bases sitting between them. The CDR3 is 13 amino acids.

The J gene is TRBJ2-1, the V gene TRBV13; TRBD2 matches at 8 bases. The V and J ends lost 4 bases and 7 bases, in that order; junction bases with no gene match: 12. CDR1 is PRHDT and CDR2 is FYEKMQ in the germline V gene (reference sequence). The CDR3 covers 16 residues. Here the CDR3 DNA reads TGTGCCAGCAGCTCCGGTTCCAGCGGGAGTAAAAATGAGCAGTTCTTC. As protein: CASSSGSSGSKNEQFF.

This chain links TRBV5-6 with TRBJ1-6, with TRBD1 identical over 8 bases. With 4 bases clipped from V and 9 bases from J, the junction kept 9 bases outside the gene matches. CDR1 and CDR2 (germline): SGHDT, YYEEEE. The CDR3 length is 15 residues. The CDR3 region has the DNA TGTGCCAGCAGCCTGATGGACAGGGTTACTTCACCCCTCCACTTT. Its protein product is CASSLMDRVTSPLHF.

This clone was found a few times. The chain is built from TRBV6-1 and TRBJ1-6; maybe TRBD1 (5 bases). Germline assignment: CDR1 MNHNS and CDR2 SASEGT. Trimming removed 1 base from V and 7 bases from J, with 11 bases in between. This CDR3 has 15 amino acids. The chain's CDR3 is CASSEGRQGNSPLHF. CDR3 in DNA: TGTGCCAGCAGTGAAGGACGGCAGGGAAATTCACCCCTCCACTTT.

The rearrangement uses TRBV25-1 and TRBJ2-2, with a weak D call TRBD1 (6 bases). Germline CDR1 MGHDK, CDR2 SYGVNS. Deletions cut 1 base from V and 3 bases from J, with 12 bases between. The CDR3 is 16 amino acids. The CDR3 is CASSELGRGDTGELFF. The DNA of the CDR3 is TGTGCCAGCAGTGAATTAGGCAGGGGCGACACCGGGGAGCTGTTTTTT.